This T cell receptor (beta chain) was captured by sequencing in a study of blood T cells in healthy people across ages. Healthy Caucasians from Russia aged roughly 6 to 90 served as donors. The use of a sample-barcoded 5' primer and a J-beta primer mix characterized a second PCR of roughly 7 to 11 cycles. Through a template-switch adaptor with 12 random nucleotides, each cDNA molecule received a tag. One entry per CDR3 protein, called by TCRdb with MiXCR from the 5' RACE reads. The table records fewer than 900,000 distinct CDR3 sequences, 40% to 45% of them present only once. There are a few counts of this clonotype. This CDR3 spans 14 amino acids. Germline CDR1 and CDR2: DFQATT and SNEGSKA (reference sequence). V lost 3 bases and J 5 bases, leaving 16 bases between the germline ends.

The source is an older woman in good health. This chain links TRBV20-1 with TRBJ2-5; D unclear. Sequencing input: blood. In DNA, the CDR3 is TGCAGTGCTAGTTTCGCTGGAGTAGGGGAGACCCAGTACTTC. Residues: CSASFAGVGETQYF.